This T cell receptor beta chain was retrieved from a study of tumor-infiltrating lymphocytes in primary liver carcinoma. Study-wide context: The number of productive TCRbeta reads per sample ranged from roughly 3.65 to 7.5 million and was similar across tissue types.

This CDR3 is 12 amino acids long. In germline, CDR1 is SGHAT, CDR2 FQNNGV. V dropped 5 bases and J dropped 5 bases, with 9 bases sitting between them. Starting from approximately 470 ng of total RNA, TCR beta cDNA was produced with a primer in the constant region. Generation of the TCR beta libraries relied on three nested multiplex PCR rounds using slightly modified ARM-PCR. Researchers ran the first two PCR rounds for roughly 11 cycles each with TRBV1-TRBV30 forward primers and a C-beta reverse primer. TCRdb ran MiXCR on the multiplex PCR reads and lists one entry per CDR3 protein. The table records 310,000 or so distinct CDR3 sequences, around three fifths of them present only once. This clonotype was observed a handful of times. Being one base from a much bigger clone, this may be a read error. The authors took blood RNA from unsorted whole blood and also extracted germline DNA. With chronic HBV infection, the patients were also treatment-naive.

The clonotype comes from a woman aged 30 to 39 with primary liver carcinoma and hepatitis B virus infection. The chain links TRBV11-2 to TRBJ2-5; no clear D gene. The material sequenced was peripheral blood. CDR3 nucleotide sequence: TGTGCCAGCAGCCCCATTCGGGAGACCCAGTACTTC. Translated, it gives CASSPIRETQYF.